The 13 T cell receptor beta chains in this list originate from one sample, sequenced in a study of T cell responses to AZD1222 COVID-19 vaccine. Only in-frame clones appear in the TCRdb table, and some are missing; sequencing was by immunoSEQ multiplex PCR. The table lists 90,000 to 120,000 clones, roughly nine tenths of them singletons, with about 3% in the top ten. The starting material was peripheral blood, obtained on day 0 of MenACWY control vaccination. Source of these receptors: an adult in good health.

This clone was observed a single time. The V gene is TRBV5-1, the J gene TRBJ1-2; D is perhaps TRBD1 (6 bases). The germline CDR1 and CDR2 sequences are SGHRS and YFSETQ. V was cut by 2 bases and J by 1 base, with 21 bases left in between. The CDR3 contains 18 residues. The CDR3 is CASSFAGDKARGNYGYTF. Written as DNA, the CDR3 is TGCGCCAGCAGCTTCGCCGGGGACAAGGCTCGGGGTAACTATGGCTACACCTTC.

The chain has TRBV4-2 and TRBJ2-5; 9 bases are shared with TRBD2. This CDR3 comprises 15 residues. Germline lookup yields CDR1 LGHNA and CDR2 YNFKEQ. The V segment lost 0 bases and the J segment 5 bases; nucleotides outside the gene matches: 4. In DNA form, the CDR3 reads TGTGCCAGCAGCCAAGATCTAACTAGCGGGGAGACCCAGTACTTC. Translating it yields CASSQDLTSGETQYF.

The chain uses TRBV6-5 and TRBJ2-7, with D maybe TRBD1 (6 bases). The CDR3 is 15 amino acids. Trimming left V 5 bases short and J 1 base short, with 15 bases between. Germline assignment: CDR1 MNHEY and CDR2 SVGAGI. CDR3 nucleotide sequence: TGTGCCAGCAGTAGATACAGGGAGAGATCCTACGAGCAGTACTTC. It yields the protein CASSRYRERSYEQYF.

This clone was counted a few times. The CDR3 loop reads CASSLVGGQGSSPLHF. The CDR3 coding sequence is TGTGCCAGCAGCTTAGTGGGTGGACAGGGGAGTTCACCCCTCCACTTT. V and J are TRBV7-9 and TRBJ1-6; TRBD1 aligns across 9 bases. CDR1 SEHNR and CDR2 FQNEAQ come from the germline V gene (reference sequence). This CDR3 spans 16 amino acids. Germline trimming cut 1 base from V and 9 bases from J; bases unmatched to any gene: 7.

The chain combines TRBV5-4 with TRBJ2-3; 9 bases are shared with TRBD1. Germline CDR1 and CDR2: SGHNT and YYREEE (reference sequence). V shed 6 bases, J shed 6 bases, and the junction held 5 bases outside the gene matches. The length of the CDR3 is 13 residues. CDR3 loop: CASTRTGEDTQYF. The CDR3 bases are TGTGCCAGCACCCGGACAGGGGAGGATACGCAGTATTTT.

CDR3 DNA sequence: TGTGCCAGCAGCGTACAGGTCCCGGGGATGGGTGGCTACACCTTC. It yields the protein CASSVQVPGMGGYTF. The chain combines TRBV7-6 with TRBJ1-2; D perhaps matches TRBD1 (5 bases). Trimming took off 5 bases at V and 7 bases at J, with 20 bases between the two ends. The germline V gene encodes CDR1 SGHVS and CDR2 FNYEAQ. The CDR3 sequence is 15 residues long.

The CDR3 nucleotides are TGTGCCAGCAGCCCGGGAGACTCTAATGAAAAACTGTTTTTT. This translates into CASSPGDSNEKLFF. The rearrangement uses TRBV6-5 and TRBJ1-4, with unresolved D. The germline V and J ends were trimmed by 6 bases and 3 bases, with 11 bases remaining between them. Germline CDR1 and CDR2: MNHEY and SVGAGI. The CDR3 totals 14 residues.

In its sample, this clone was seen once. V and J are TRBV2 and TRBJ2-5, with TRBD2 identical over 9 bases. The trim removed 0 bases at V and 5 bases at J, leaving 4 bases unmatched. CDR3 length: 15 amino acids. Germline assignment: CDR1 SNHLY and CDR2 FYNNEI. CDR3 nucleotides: TGTGCCAGCAGTGAAGCCCTAGCGGGGATGGAGACCCAGTACTTC. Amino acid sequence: CASSEALAGMETQYF.

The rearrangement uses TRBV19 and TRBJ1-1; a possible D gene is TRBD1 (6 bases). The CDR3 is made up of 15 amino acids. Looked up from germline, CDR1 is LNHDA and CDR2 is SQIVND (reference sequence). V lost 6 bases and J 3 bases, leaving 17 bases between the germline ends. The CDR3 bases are TGTGCCAGTAGACCCCTGGGACATCCGGACACTGAAGCTTTCTTT. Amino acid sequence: CASRPLGHPDTEAFF.

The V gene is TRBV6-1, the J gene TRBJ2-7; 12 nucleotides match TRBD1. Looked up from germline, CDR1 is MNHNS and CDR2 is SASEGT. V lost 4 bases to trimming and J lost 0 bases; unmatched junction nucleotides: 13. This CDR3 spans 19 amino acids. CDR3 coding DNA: TGTGCCAGCAGTGCCCTCGGGACAGGGGGCAGGGTCAGCTCCTACGAGCAGTACTTC. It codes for CASSALGTGGRVSSYEQYF.

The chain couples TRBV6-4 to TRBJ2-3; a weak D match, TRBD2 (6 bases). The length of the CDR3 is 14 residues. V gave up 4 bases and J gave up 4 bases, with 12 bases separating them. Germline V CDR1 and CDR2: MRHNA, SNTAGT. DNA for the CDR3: TGTGCCAGCAGTGGGGGTAGCGGCTCAGATACGCAGTATTTT. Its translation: CASSGGSGSDTQYF.

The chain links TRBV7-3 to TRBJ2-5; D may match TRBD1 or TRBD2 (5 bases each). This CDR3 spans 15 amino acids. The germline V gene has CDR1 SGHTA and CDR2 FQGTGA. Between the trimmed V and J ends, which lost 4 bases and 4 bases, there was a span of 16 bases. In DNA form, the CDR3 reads TGTGCCAGCAGCTCAGGGACGGCTTCAGGAGAGACCCAGTACTTC. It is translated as CASSSGTASGETQYF.

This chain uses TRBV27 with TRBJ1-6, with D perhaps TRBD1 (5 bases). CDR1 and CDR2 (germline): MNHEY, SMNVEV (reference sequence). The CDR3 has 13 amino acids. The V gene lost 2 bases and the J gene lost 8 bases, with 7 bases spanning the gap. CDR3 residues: CASSLVRDSPLHF. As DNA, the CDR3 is TGTGCCAGCAGTTTAGTCAGGGATTCACCCCTCCACTTT.